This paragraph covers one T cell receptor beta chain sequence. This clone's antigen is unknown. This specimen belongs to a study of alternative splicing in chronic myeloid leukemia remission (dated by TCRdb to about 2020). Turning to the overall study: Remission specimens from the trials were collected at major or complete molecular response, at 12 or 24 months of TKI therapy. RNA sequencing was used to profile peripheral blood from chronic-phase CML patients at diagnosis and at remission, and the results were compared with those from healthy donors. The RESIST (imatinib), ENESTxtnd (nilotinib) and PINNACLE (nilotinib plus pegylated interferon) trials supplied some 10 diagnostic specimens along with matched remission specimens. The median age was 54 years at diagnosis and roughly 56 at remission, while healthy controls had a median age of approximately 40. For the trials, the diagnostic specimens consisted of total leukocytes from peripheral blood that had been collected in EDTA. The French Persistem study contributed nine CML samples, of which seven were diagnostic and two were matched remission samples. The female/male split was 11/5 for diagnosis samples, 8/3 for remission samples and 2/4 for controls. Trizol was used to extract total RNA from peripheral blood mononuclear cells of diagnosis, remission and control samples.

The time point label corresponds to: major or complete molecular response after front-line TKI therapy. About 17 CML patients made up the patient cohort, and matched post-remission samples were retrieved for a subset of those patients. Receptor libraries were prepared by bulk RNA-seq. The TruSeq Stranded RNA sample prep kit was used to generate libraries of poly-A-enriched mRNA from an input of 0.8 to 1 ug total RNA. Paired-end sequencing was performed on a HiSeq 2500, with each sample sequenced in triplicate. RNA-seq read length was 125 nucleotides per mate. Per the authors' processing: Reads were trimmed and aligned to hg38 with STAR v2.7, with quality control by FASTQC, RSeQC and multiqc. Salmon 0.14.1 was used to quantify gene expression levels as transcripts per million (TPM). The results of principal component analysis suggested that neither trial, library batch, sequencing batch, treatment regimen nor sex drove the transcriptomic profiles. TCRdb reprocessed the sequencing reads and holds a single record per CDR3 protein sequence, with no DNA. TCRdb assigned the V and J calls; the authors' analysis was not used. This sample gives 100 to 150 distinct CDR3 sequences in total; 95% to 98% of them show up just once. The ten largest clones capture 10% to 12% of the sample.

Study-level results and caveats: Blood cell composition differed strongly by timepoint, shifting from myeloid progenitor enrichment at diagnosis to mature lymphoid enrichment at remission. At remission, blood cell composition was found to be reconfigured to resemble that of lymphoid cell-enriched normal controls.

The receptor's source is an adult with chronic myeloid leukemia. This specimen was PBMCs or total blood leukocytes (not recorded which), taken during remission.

CDR3 region: CASSLEAGQETQYF. Recombination connected TRBV5-1 to TRBJ2-5; the TCRdb call, TRBD2, lacks DNA for checking. There are 14 amino acids in the CDR3, from cysteine to phenylalanine inclusive. No nucleotide data were recorded. CDR1 SGHRS and CDR2 YFSETQ were looked up in the germline V gene. Beyond the CDR3, the reference TRBV5-1 and TRBJ2-5 genes provide the residues; the full variable domain reads: KAGVTQTPRYLIKTRGQQVTLSCSPISGHRSVSWYQQTPGQGLQFLFEYFSETQRNKGNFPGRFSGRQFSNSRSEMNVSTLELGDSALYLCASSLEAGQETQYFGPGTRLLVL.